These 6 T cell receptor beta chains share one sample of origin, sequenced in a study of OX40 agonist ivuxolimab in advanced cancers. Sequencing was performed with immunoSEQ multiplex PCR; in TCRdb, only in-frame clones are kept and a portion is missing. In the table there are about 80,000 clones, 85% to 95% of which are singletons. The sequences come from CD4+ or CD8+ T cells sorted from blood, collected in a trial of the OX40 agonist ivuxolimab. The source is an adult with an advanced solid tumor such as melanoma, head and neck, liver or kidney cancer.

V gene TRBV5-4 combines with J gene TRBJ2-3; D unclear. The ends were cut back, 1 base at V and 1 base at J, with 10 bases in the middle. CDR3 length: 15 amino acids. CDR1 and CDR2 (germline): SGHNT, YYREEE (reference sequence). CDR3 residues: CASSLSDAGTDTQYF. DNA of the CDR3: TGTGCCAGCAGCTTGTCAGATGCTGGCACAGATACGCAGTATTTT.

This chain uses TRBV7-8 with TRBJ2-7; TRBD2 aligns across 7 bases. V was clipped by 1 base and J by 4 bases; unmatched bases: 4. From germline, CDR1 is SGHVS and CDR2 FQNEAQ. The CDR3 runs to 14 residues. The chain's CDR3 is CASSLGGRSYEQYF. DNA of the CDR3: TGTGCCAGCAGCTTAGGCGGGAGAAGTTACGAGCAGTACTTC. The full variable domain, completed using reference TRBV7-8 and TRBJ2-7, is GAGVSQSPRYKVAKRGQDVALRCDPISGHVSLFWYQQALGQGPEFLTYFQNEAQLDKSGLPSDRFFAERPEGSVSTLKIQRTQQEDSAVYLCASSLGGRSYEQYFGPGTRLTVT.

The gene calls are TRBV4-1 and TRBJ2-1; D unresolved. V gave up 4 bases and J gave up 6 bases, with 10 bases separating them. The V gene's germline CDR1 is MGHRA and CDR2 YSYEKL. The CDR3 is 13 residues long. CDR3 nucleotides: TGCGCCAGCAGCCCGCTAGGCCGCAATGAGCAGTTCTTC. It yields the protein CASSPLGRNEQFF.

This rearrangement joins TRBV7-2 to TRBJ2-4, with D possibly being TRBD1 or TRBD2 (5 bases each). This CDR3 has 16 amino acids. Trimming pared 3 bases from V and 1 base from J, leaving 13 bases between. CDR1 and CDR2 from the germline V gene are SGHTA and FQGNSA. CDR3 nucleotide sequence: TGTGCCAGCAGCTTTTACGGGGCAGGGGCCAAAAACATTCAGTACTTC. Translated, it gives CASSFYGAGAKNIQYF.

The CDR3 DNA follows: TGTGCCAGCAGCCAATTAGAACAGGGAGGCAATCAGCCCCAGCATTTT. It is translated as CASSQLEQGGNQPQHF. The rearrangement uses TRBV16 and TRBJ1-5; possible D gene TRBD1, 6 bases. This CDR3 region has 16 residues. Germline assignment: CDR1 KGHSY and CDR2 FQNENV. V was pared by 1 base and J by 2 bases, with 12 bases between.

The J gene is TRBJ2-7, the V gene TRBV10-3; a weak D match, TRBD2 (5 bases). The CDR3 sequence is 14 residues long. The germline CDR1 and CDR2 sequences are ENHRY and SYGVKD. The V gene lost 0 bases and the J gene lost 4 bases, with 10 bases spanning the gap. The CDR3 spells CAISESGSGYEQYF. Here the CDR3 DNA reads TGTGCCATCAGTGAGTCGGGGAGCGGTTACGAGCAGTACTTC.